The TCR beta chain under discussion was sequenced for a study of cytomegalovirus exposure and HLA in healthy donors. Overall study findings and caveats: Sequencing likely generated an artifact that appeared as a cluster of highly shared sequence variants. Some V segments (TRBV6-2 and TRBV6-3 among them) were excluded as indistinguishable. Within a later analysis, the majority of CMV-associated TCR beta chains appeared HLA-restricted.

On this clone itself: Its antigen is undetermined.

The PCR ran on 60 Vbeta and 13 Jbeta primers. Here immunoSEQ multiplex PCR was the method, and the copy in TCRdb shows in-frame clones only, minus some. The sample holds about 150,000 clones, over 70% seen once. Healthy bone marrow donors supplied every sample. V was pared by 8 bases and J by 0 bases, with 11 bases between. The germline V gene encodes CDR1 MDHEN and CDR2 SYDVKM. The CDR3 has 14 amino acids. What was sequenced was PBMCs. The clonotype was recovered from a woman aged 30 to 39 in good health and CMV-seropositive. This chain links TRBV28 with TRBJ1-3, with D maybe TRBD1 (5 bases). CDR3 sequence: CASGRTSSGNTIYF. The CDR3 DNA sequence: TGTGCCAGCGGCAGGACAAGCTCTGGAAACACCATATATTTT.